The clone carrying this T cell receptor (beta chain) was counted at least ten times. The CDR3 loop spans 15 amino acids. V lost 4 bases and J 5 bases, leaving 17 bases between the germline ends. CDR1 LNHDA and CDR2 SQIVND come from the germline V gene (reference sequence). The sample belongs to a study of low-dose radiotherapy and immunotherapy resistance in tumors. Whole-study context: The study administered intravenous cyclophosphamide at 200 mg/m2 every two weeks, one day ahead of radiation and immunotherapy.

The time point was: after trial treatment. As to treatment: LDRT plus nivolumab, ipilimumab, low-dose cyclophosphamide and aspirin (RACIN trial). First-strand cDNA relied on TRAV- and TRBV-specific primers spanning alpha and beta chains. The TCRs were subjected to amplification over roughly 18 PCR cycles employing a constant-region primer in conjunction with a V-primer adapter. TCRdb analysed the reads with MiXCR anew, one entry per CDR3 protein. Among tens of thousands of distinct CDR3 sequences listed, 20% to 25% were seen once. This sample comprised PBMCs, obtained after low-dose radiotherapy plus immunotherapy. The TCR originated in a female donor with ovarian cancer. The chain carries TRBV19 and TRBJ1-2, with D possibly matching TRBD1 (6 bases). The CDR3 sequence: CASSTQGQGKYGYTF. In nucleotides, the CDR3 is TGTGCCAGTAGTACCCAAGGGCAGGGGAAATATGGCTACACCTTC.